The T cell receptor (beta chain) described here comes from a study of blood T cell repertoires in COVID-19. Looking at the study overall: The United States, Italy and Spain were the sources of the acute and convalescent COVID-19 samples.

The CDR3 totals 15 residues. The junction had 10 bases not matched to a gene; V was cut back by 6 bases and J by 2 bases. Germline V gene sequence: CDR1 MDHEN, CDR2 SYDVKM. Using immunoSEQ multiplex PCR, the repertoire was profiled, and TCRdb retains in-frame clones only, with some absent. The sample carries more than 100,000 clones, 65% to 90% recorded once. The sequence was obtained from a woman aged 55-69 years with active or convalescent COVID-19. The sequencing input was peripheral blood. The chain is built from TRBV28 and TRBJ2-7; 7 bases are a match to TRBD2. CDR3 in DNA: TGTGCCAGCAGGGGGGATCGGGACTACACCTACGAGCAGTACTTC. Protein product: CASRGDRDYTYEQYF.